Below are 4 T cell receptor beta chains sequenced from a single sample in a study of PD-L1 blockade in urothelial cancer. Repertoires were generated with immunoSEQ multiplex PCR, while TCRdb's copy carries only in-frame clones and drops some. The sample records about 110,000 clones, 70% to 90% being singletons. The specimen comprised PBMCs, sampled around atezolizumab (anti-PD-L1) treatment. The receptors come from a man aged 50-60 years with urothelial cancer.

V usage is TRBV30 and J usage is TRBJ1-2; TRBD1 matches at 7 bases. The ends lost 3 bases at V and 5 bases at J; junction bases unmatched: 12. Germline assignment: CDR1 GTSNPN and CDR2 SVGIG (reference sequence). CDR3 length: 15 residues. CDR3 in DNA: TGTGCCTGGAGCCTAGGGACAGAGGTCGGGTATGGCTACACCTTC. This translates into CAWSLGTEVGYGYTF.

The chain combines TRBV30 with TRBJ1-1, with 7 bases aligning to TRBD1. This CDR3 is 16 amino acids long. V gave up 3 bases and J gave up 1 base; unmatched junction bases: 11. Per the germline V gene, CDR1 is GTSNPN and CDR2 is SVGIG (reference sequence). The DNA for the CDR3 is TGTGCCTGGAGAAACAGGGGCGCCAAACAGAACACTGAAGCTTTCTTT. Its translation: CAWRNRGAKQNTEAFF.

The chain uses TRBV6-6 and TRBJ2-5, with D tentatively TRBD2 (6 bases). The germline V and J ends were trimmed by 6 bases and 4 bases, with 12 bases remaining between them. Per the germline V gene, CDR1 is MNHNY and CDR2 is SVGAGI (reference sequence). This CDR3 contains 13 residues. CDR3 sequence reads: CASRRAGGETQYF. CDR3 sequence (DNA): TGTGCCAGCAGGAGGGCCGGGGGAGAGACCCAGTACTTC.

The chain recombines TRBV19 with TRBJ2-7; tentative D call: TRBD2 (5 bases). The CDR3 totals 13 residues. Germline-derived CDR1 and CDR2 are LNHDA and SQIVND (reference sequence). Trimming pared 5 bases from V and 6 bases from J, leaving 14 bases between. The CDR3 sequence: CASSPGGESEQYF. CDR3 in DNA: TGTGCCAGTAGTCCCGGAGGTGAGTCCGAGCAGTACTTC. Drawing the rest from reference TRBV19 and TRBJ2-7, the complete variable domain is DGGITQSPKYLFRKEGQNVTLSCEQNLNHDAMYWYRQDPGQGLRLIYYSQIVNDFQKGDIAEGYSVSREKKESFPLTVTSAQKNPTAFYLCASSPGGESEQYFGPGTRLTVT.